These 21 T cell receptor delta chains came from one sample sequenced in a study of gamma delta lymphoproliferative disorders and STAT genes. TCRdb fed the multiplex PCR reads to CATT. The sample contains roughly 1,300 delta-chain clones, about 1.5% of which appear only once. PBMCs from patients and controls supplied the genomic DNA for sequencing. Sequenced material: blood. The receptors derive from a human donor in good health.

Concerning this clone itself: A far more abundant clone sits one base away, making this likely a read error. Other DNA sequences within the sample encode an identical CDR3. J is TRDJ1 and V is TRDV1; TRDD3 might be the D (6 bases). With 6 bases removed from V and 0 bases from J, the gap between germline ends came to 32 bases. The CDR3 is 21 amino acids. Per germline, CDR1 TSWWSYY and CDR2 QGS. The CDR3 protein is CALGPPYTLSGGRRYTDKLIF. For the CDR3, the DNA is TGTGCTCTTGGTCCCCCTTACACGCTTAGTGGGGGTCGGAGGTACACCGATAAACTCATCTTT.

This clone was observed a handful of times. A read error is likely here: a far larger clone is one base away. Other DNA sequences in this sample translate to the same CDR3. The chain links TRDV1 to TRDJ1; a weak D match, TRDD3 (6 bases). The CDR3 extends over 21 amino acids. Germline loops: CDR1 TSWWSYY, CDR2 QGS. Between the trimmed V and J ends, which lost 6 bases and 0 bases, there was a span of 32 bases. The CDR3 region has the DNA TGTGCTCTTGGCCCCCCTTACACGCTCAGTGGGGGTCGGAGGTACACCGATAAACTCATCTTT. This translates into CALGPPYTLSGGRRYTDKLIF.

Details on this clone: A far more abundant clone sits one base away, making this likely a read error. Other DNA sequences in this specimen translate into the identical CDR3. J is TRDJ1 and V is TRDV1, with D perhaps assigned TRDD2 or TRDD3 (5 bases each). The germline V and J ends were trimmed by 2 bases and 5 bases, with 39 bases remaining between them. Germline V CDR1 and CDR2: TSWWSYY, QGS. This CDR3 comprises 23 residues. The CDR3 is CALGEIPHLHTRTGISITDKLIF. CDR3 nucleotide sequence: TGTGCTCTTGGGGAAATCCCTCACCTACACACCCGGACTGGAATTTCTATTACTGATAAACTCATCTTT.

As to this clone: The amino acid sequence in TCRdb belongs to a much larger clone and departs from this DNA's translation at residue 3, likely a sequencing read error; the sequence shown is translated from the DNA. The chain is built from TRDV2 and TRDJ1, with 8 bases matching TRDD3. This CDR3 contains 14 residues. Germline values: CDR1 GEAIGNYY, CDR2 EKD. CDR3 loop: CARDRLGGTDKLIF. The DNA of the CDR3 is TGTGCCCGTGACAGACTGGGGGGGACCGATAAACTCATCTTT.

Worth noting for this clone: The protein TCRdb lists belongs to a much larger clone and differs from this DNA's translation at residue 18, which points to a read error; the protein shown is made from the DNA. The chain is built from TRDV1 and TRDJ1; 8 nucleotides line up with TRDD3. Losses at the gene ends were 5 bases for V and 0 bases for J; bases not matched to a gene: 35. This CDR3 region has 25 residues. Germline V gives CDR1 TSWWSYY, CDR2 QGS. CDR3 in DNA: TGTGCTCTTGGGTCCTCGCCCGACGCGGCCTTCTACAAATTTGACTGGGGGGTGTACACCGATAAACTCATCTTT. Translated, it gives CALGSSPDAAFYKFDWGVYTDKLIF.

This clone was counted only a few times. The protein held in TCRdb is that of a much larger clone and does not match this DNA's translation at residue 14, likely because of a read error; the protein shown is translated from the DNA. The chain uses TRDV2 and TRDJ1; 7 bases are a match to TRDD3. Germline CDR1 reads GEAIGNYY; CDR2 reads EKD. CDR3 length: 18 residues. The CDR3 DNA reads TGTGCCTGTGACACCCTTACTGGGGCACTGTTGTACACCGGTAAACTCATCTTT. Protein sequence: CACDTLTGALLYTGKLIF.

This clone was counted a few times. TCRdb's protein for this DNA is that of a much larger clone and differs from the translation at residue 14, likely a read error; the protein shown is the DNA translation. V usage is TRAV38-2/DV8 and J usage is TRDJ1, with a tentative D call TRDD3 (5 bases). The CDR3 is 16 residues long. Germline V gives CDR1 TSESDYY, CDR2 QEAYKQQN. CDR3 amino acids: CAFEYEEGSTTDKPIF. DNA of the CDR3: TGTGCTTTCGAGTACGAAGAGGGGAGCACCACCGATAAACCCATCTTT.

This clone is hyperexpanded. Other DNA variants within this sample encode the same CDR3. The chain links TRDV1 to TRDJ1; weak D call: TRDD3 (5 bases). CDR1 TSWWSYY and CDR2 QGS come from the germline V gene. Trimming pared 2 bases from V and 2 bases from J, leaving 18 bases between. The CDR3 contains 17 residues. CDR3 sequence (DNA): TGTGCTCTTGGGGAAAGGAGGGCAACGAGGGGGACCGATAAACTCATCTTT. As protein: CALGERRATRGTDKLIF.

Comment on this clone: Only one base separates this from a far larger clonotype, so it likely reflects a read error. The rearrangement joins TRDV1 to TRDJ1; the D is unclear. Deletions cut 6 bases from V and 10 bases from J, with 15 bases between. CDR1 and CDR2 from the germline V gene are TSWWSYY and QGS. The CDR3 extends over 12 amino acids. CDR3 bases: TGTGCTCTTGGAGGCCTAGAGTGTGGACTCATCTTT. It yields the protein CALGGLECGLIF.

This clone was counted only a few times. The protein in TCRdb stems from a much larger clone and differs at residue 18 from this DNA's translation, likely a read error; here the protein is translated from the DNA. This chain connects TRDV1 to TRDJ1; 10 bases align to TRDD3. The CDR3 is 22 residues long. Germline CDR1 and CDR2: TSWWSYY and QGS. The CDR3 region has the DNA TGTGCTCTACCCTCCGGCACCGGGGGATACGGGGGTCCGGCTGGTTTCACCAATAAACTCATCTTT. It is translated as CALPSGTGGYGGPAGFTNKLIF.

This clone was seen a handful of times. TCRdb records a much larger clone's protein for this DNA, with a difference at residue 12 that likely arises from a read error; the protein given is the translation of the DNA. The V call is TRDV1, the J call TRDJ1; a possible D gene is TRDD2 (9 bases). Trimming stripped 2 bases from V and 2 bases from J, with 36 bases between. Germline lookup yields CDR1 TSWWSYY and CDR2 QGS. The CDR3 is made up of 23 amino acids. The CDR3 loop reads CALGEASFLRLRSRDTRTDKLIF. CDR3 nucleotide sequence: TGTGCTCTTGGGGAAGCTTCCTTCCTACGTCTCCGGAGTCGGGATACGAGGACCGATAAACTCATCTTT.

This clone was detected a few times. A far larger clone differs by one base, so this is likely a read error. Other DNA sequences of this sample code for an identical CDR3. This chain links TRDV1 with TRDJ1, with D perhaps TRDD2 or TRDD3 (7 bases each). Trimming pared 9 bases from V and 0 bases from J, leaving 41 bases between. Per germline, CDR1 TSWWSYY and CDR2 QGS. The CDR3 has 23 amino acids. The CDR3 sequence: CALLAFLYPPGGHGVSYTDKLIF. DNA for the CDR3: TGTGCTCTGTTGGCCTTCCTTTATCCTCCTGGGGGTCACGGGGTCTCCTACACCGATAAACTCATCTTT.

Of note for this clone: This DNA's translation differs at residue 14 from TCRdb's protein, which comes from a much larger clone; a read error is likely, and the protein shown is translated from the DNA. V is TRDV1 and J is TRDJ1; D possibly corresponds to TRDD3 (6 bases). The CDR3 length is 17 residues. CDR1 is TSWWSYY, CDR2 QGS, per germline. The CDR3 spells CALGERRATRGTDELIF. The CDR3 DNA is TGTGCTCTTGGGGAAAGGAGGGCAACGAGGGGGACCGATGAACTCATCTTT.

This clone has only a few counts. The TCRdb record carries a much larger clone's protein, which differs from this DNA's translation at residue 3; a read error is the likely cause, and the protein listed here is the DNA translation. The chain joins TRDV1 to TRDJ1; 12 nucleotides agree with TRDD3. Germline-derived CDR1 and CDR2 are TSWWSYY and QGS. CDR3 length: 27 residues. As DNA, the CDR3 is TGTGCTCCTGGGGAATGGCTCCGGGCGGGTCCAGGGGCCTGGCCCATACTGGGGGATACCGAGACCGATAAACTCATCTTT. This gives the protein CAPGEWLRAGPGAWPILGDTETDKLIF.

In this sample, this clone turned up many times. This is likely an artifact of a read error, given a far larger clone one base away. This chain links TRDV1 with TRDJ1; D is ambiguous. CDR3 length equals 17 residues. Germline CDR1 and CDR2: TSWWSYY and QGS. This CDR3 is CALGERVDRCGTDKLTF. The CDR3 DNA reads TGTGCTCTTGGGGAACGCGTGGATCGGTGTGGAACCGATAAACTCACCTTT.

This clone was counted between two and nine times. The protein that TCRdb holds for this DNA derives from a much larger clone and differs from the translated DNA at residue 14, which likely indicates a read error; the protein shown here is translated from the DNA. Other DNA sequences within the sample encode an identical CDR3. V and J are TRDV3 and TRDJ1, with D maybe TRDD3 (5 bases). In germline, CDR1 is TVYSNPD, CDR2 GDNSRS (reference sequence). The CDR3 has 16 residues. CDR3 residues: CAFSDPRWGYTDKFIF. The CDR3, as DNA: TGTGCCTTTAGCGACCCCAGGTGGGGCTACACCGATAAATTCATCTTT.

In regard to this clone: TCRdb's protein for this DNA is that of a much larger clone and differs from the translation at residue 6, likely a read error; the protein shown is the DNA translation. The rearrangement uses TRDV1 and TRDJ1; 8 bases are shared with TRDD3. This CDR3 is built from 23 residues. Germline V gene sequence: CDR1 TSWWSYY, CDR2 QGS. J lost 0 bases, V lost 1 base, and 25 bases had no gene match. Here the CDR3 reads CALGEPLPTWGLLGVQYTDKLIF. CDR3 DNA sequence: TGTGCTCTTGGGGAACCTCTCCCTACGTGGGGGTTACTGGGGGTTCAGTACACCGATAAACTCATCTTT.

In regard to this clone: TCRdb has a much larger clone's protein, which differs at residue 11 from the translation of this DNA, likely because of a read error; what is shown is the protein translated from the DNA. The chain employs TRDV1 and TRDJ1; a weak D match, TRDD2 (9 bases). This CDR3 comprises 23 residues. Between the trimmed V and J ends, which lost 2 bases and 2 bases, there was a span of 36 bases. CDR1 and CDR2 from the germline V gene are TSWWSYY and QGS. The CDR3 sequence: CALGEASFLRPQSRDTRTDKLIF. The CDR3 DNA reads TGTGCTCTTGGGGAAGCTTCCTTCCTACGTCCCCAGAGTCGGGATACGAGGACCGATAAACTCATCTTT.

This clone was detected a few times. TCRdb's entry gives the protein of a much larger clone, which mismatches this DNA's translation at residue 16, likely from a read error; the protein reported here is translated from the DNA. The CDR3: CACDTVFRGGDPDLYADKLIF. In nucleotides, the CDR3 is TGTGCCTGTGACACCGTGTTCAGGGGGGGAGACCCCGATCTCTACGCCGATAAACTCATCTTT. The chain carries TRDV2 and TRDJ1, with TRDD3 as a possible D gene (6 bases). V lost 0 bases to trimming and J lost 3 bases, with 31 bases between them. Per the germline V gene, CDR1 is GEAIGNYY and CDR2 is EKD. The CDR3 covers 21 residues.

This clone turned up a few times. Only one base separates this from a far larger clonotype, so it likely reflects a read error. Other DNA sequences within the sample encode an identical CDR3. The V gene is TRAV38-2/DV8, the J gene TRDJ1; D is perhaps TRDD3 (5 bases). Between the trimmed V and J ends, which lost 9 bases and 2 bases, there was a span of 23 bases. The CDR3 covers 16 residues. The germline CDR1 and CDR2 sequences are TSESDYY and QEAYKQQN. The CDR3 bases are TGTGCTTTCGAGTACGAAGAGGGGAGCACTACCGATAAACTCATCTTT. Translating it yields CAFEYEEGSTTDKLIF.

By sample share, this clone is hyperexpanded. Other DNA sequences in the same sample also yield this CDR3. The chain carries TRAV38-2/DV8 and TRDJ1; D may be TRDD3 (5 bases). V was clipped by 9 bases and J by 1 base, with 22 bases between them. CDR3 size: 16 residues. CDR1 and CDR2 (germline): TSESDYY, QEAYKQQN. CDR3 DNA sequence: TGTGCTTTCGAGTACGAAGAGGGGAGCACCACCGATAAACTCATCTTT. Amino acid sequence: CAFEYEEGSTTDKLIF.